A single T cell receptor beta chain is shown here with its context. Via MiXCR, TCRdb re-called the PCR reads, giving one row per CDR3 protein. This sample has some 10,000 distinct CDR3 sequences; approximately 61% occur once, and the top ten carry roughly 26%. This record comes from a study of tumor-infiltrating lymphocytes in oesophageal squamous cell carcinoma. Germline CDR1 and CDR2: SGHTA and FQGNSA. This CDR3 contains 15 residues. V gave up 5 bases and J gave up 0 bases, with 12 bases separating them. The V call is TRBV7-2, the J call TRBJ2-3; tentatively, D is TRBD1 (5 bases). The specimen was esophageal tumor tissue. The TCR originated in a female donor with esophageal squamous cell carcinoma. CDR3 sequence: CASSLLGASTDTQYF. DNA for the CDR3: TGTGCCAGCAGCCTGTTAGGGGCTAGCACAGATACGCAGTATTTT.